This T cell receptor (beta chain) was found in a study of siplizumab effects on memory and regulatory T cells. Study-level results: A major contribution to the alloresponse seemed to be made by naive T cells, which seemed more diverse than memory cells. The study did not confirm that proliferating Tregs from siplizumab cultures were suppressive.

Concerning this clone itself: The antigen remains unidentified.

Sequencing used immunoSEQ multiplex PCR; TCRdb keeps in-frame clones, though not all of them. The sample contains 110,000 or so clones, about 92% of which appear only once. The sequence was obtained from a human donor in good health. The sequencing sample was made of CD4+ T cells sorted from blood.

The CDR3 DNA follows: TGTGCCAGCAGCCAAGATCGGCCCTCCTACAATGAGCAGTTCTTC. This encodes CASSQDRPSYNEQFF. The rearrangement links TRBV5-4 to TRBJ2-1; D is ambiguous. The CDR3 extends over 15 amino acids. V lost 4 bases to trimming and J lost 0 bases, with 11 bases between them. The germline V gene encodes CDR1 SGHNT and CDR2 YYREEE (reference sequence).